Given below is one TCR beta chain in context. This clonotype was seen a handful of times. There is no known antigen for this receptor. Per-nucleotide qualities are absent, and no much larger clonotype sits a single base away. These data belong to a study of blood T cells in healthy people across ages (dated by TCRdb to about 2015). Regarding the complete study: In model experiments, template switching captured roughly one uniquely barcoded TCR beta cDNA molecule for every two T cells. To track age-related changes in TCR beta repertoire diversity, the study relied on deep sequencing normalized with unique cDNA molecular identifiers. The donors were split into four age groups: young (average about 15 years), middle-aged (around 37), aged (over 55) and long-lived (over 75). To avoid experimental bias, donors of different ages were spread randomly across the sequencing lanes. Two additional independent replicas of 1 million unique cDNA reads from the same blood draw were analyzed for two donors (one aged 18 to 30 and one aged 80 or older). Paper-wide results and their limitations: Observed TCR beta diversity per million T cells fell roughly linearly with age, and a significant reduction was already apparent by age roughly 41. The long-lived group showed more naive CD4+ T cells, fewer expanded clones and increased TCR diversity than the aged group, suggesting age selection. Estimates of total diversity from one million sequenced T cells were regarded as lower bounds and underestimates. Donor CMV infection status was unknown, potentially confounding age-related changes in expanded clonotypes. Observed TCR beta diversity correlated strongly with the percentage of naive T cells measured by flow cytometry. Conclusive comparison of naive and antigen-experienced compartments was prevented by the profiling of bulk unsorted PBMCs.

The library was built by means of 5' RACE. The sample was run on an Illumina HiSeq 2500. The second PCR ran for roughly 6 to 11 cycles and used a J-beta primer mix along with a sample-barcoded 5' primer. A template-switch 5' adaptor carrying 12 random nucleotides introduced a unique molecular identifier onto each TCR beta cDNA molecule. Each sample yielded at least 3 million CDR3-containing paired-end reads. All of the RNA was converted into first-strand cDNA using the Mint cDNA synthesis kit, with a TRBC-specific oligonucleotide serving as the primer. Following uracil-DNA glycosylase treatment, a first 18-cycle PCR with universal primers M1SS and BC2_uni_R was performed on all cDNA. Under the source paper's analysis protocol: For normalization, 1 million high-quality reads were randomly selected from each sample, with every read carrying a distinct molecular identifier. Reads with shared molecular identifiers were discarded instead of being binned into consensus sequences. MiTCR, set to a Q25 quality threshold and the strictest error-elimination algorithm, was used for CDR3 identification, clonotype clustering and error correction. A nonparametric unseen species model with Euler transformation was used to estimate lower-bound total TCR beta diversity. TCRdb took the public reads, trimmed them with fastp at Q25, ran MiXCR for clone calling and kept in-frame beta chains. Each record represents a unique CDR3 protein, reported with the most common genes and DNA among its rows. None of the V and J calls come from the authors' own analysis; TCRdb made them. For this sample there are nearly 800,000 distinct CDR3 sequences; roughly three fifths appear just once. Around 25% of the sample comes from the top ten.

The roughly 39 donors, aged about 6 to 95 years, were systemically healthy Caucasian individuals from Russia. Each donor gave ten milliliters of peripheral blood, collected into EDTA-treated Vacutainer tubes. PBMCs were isolated by Ficoll-Paque density-gradient centrifugation, with at least 6 million obtained per sample. Total RNA was extracted from PBMCs with Trizol reagent, with at least 5 micrograms obtained per sample. The percentages of naive CD45RAhigh/CD27high T cells were determined by flow cytometry on a PBMC aliquot from every donor. The germline V gene (reference sequence) sets CDR1 to LGHDT and CDR2 to YNNKEL. Deletion took 0 bases off V and 6 bases off J, with a span of 9 bases between the germline ends. Spanning cysteine to phenylalanine, the CDR3 consists of 15 amino acids. The DNA shown is the 45-base CDR3, in frame from base 1.

The sequence links TRBV3-1 to TRBJ1-6; a tentative D match to TRBD1 spans 6 bases. The specimen was blood. The clonotype was recovered from a man aged 35-49 years in good health. In nucleotides, the sequence is TGTGCCAGCAGCCAAGAATACAGGGTTAATTCACCCCTCCACTTT. This is translated as CASSQEYRVNSPLHF.